Shown below are 9 T cell receptor beta chains from a single sample sequenced in a study of neurological immune-mediated disorders (dated by TCRdb to the late 2010s). The library was produced with 5' RACE. The run used an Illumina HiSeq 2500. TCRdb handled the public reads itself, with Q25 trimming in fastp and clone calling in MiXCR, and kept productive beta chains. All rows with the same CDR3 protein become a single entry with the most common DNA and genes. The sample contains tens of thousands of distinct CDR3 sequences, roughly 10% of them found a single time. The top ten constitute 1.5% to 2% of the sample. Sequenced input: PBMCs. Receptors originate from a man aged 45-65 years in good health.

This clonotype was seen many times. The chain is built from TRBV20-1 and TRBJ2-4, with a tentative D call TRBD2 (8 bases). Trimming left V 1 base short and J 2 bases short, with 24 bases between. CDR3 length: 19 amino acids. CDR1 is DFQATT, CDR2 SNEGSKA, per germline (reference sequence). CDR3 in DNA: TGCAGTGCTAGAGGGCGGGACAGAAAAGCGGGAGTACCCAAAAACATTCAGTACTTC. It encodes CSARGRDRKAGVPKNIQYF.

This clonotype was counted at least ten times. The chain recombines TRBV20-1 with TRBJ2-1; 9 bases are a match to TRBD2. V was clipped by 2 bases and J by 4 bases; unmatched bases: 3. The CDR3 covers 14 residues. The germline gives CDR1 DFQATT, CDR2 SNEGSKA (reference sequence). The CDR3 DNA reads TGCAGTGCTAGACTTGCGGGGGGGTACAATGAGCAGTTCTTC. Translating it yields CSARLAGGYNEQFF.

Many counts were recorded for this clonotype. The gene calls are TRBV15 and TRBJ1-4; 7 bases agree with TRBD1. Germline-derived CDR1 and CDR2 are LNHNV and YYDKDF (reference sequence). V dropped 8 bases and J dropped 4; count of bases not matched to a gene: 10. CDR3 size: 15 residues. DNA of the CDR3: TGTGCCACCCAAGACAGGGACAGAGATAATGAAAAACTGTTTTTT. It translates to CATQDRDRDNEKLFF.

This clonotype has ten or more counts. The V gene is TRBV5-5, the J gene TRBJ2-3; 14 positions agree with TRBD2. Germline-derived CDR1 and CDR2 are SGHKS and YYEKEE (reference sequence). Trimming removed 6 bases from V and 1 base from J; junction bases left unmatched: 10. The CDR3 has 18 residues. CDR3 bases: TGTGCCAGCATCCCCGGGACTAGCGGGGGCCCCCGCACAGATACGCAGTATTTT. Protein product: CASIPGTSGGPRTDTQYF.

There are a few counts of this clonotype. This chain uses TRBV6-6 with TRBJ2-4, with 14 positions matching TRBD2. The V gene's germline CDR1 is MNHNY and CDR2 SVGAGI (reference sequence). The CDR3 sequence is 19 residues long. J lost 0 bases, V lost 2 bases, and 6 bases had no gene match. The CDR3: CASSYVLTSGRGAKNIQYF. CDR3 in DNA: TGTGCCAGCAGTTACGTCCTGACTAGCGGGAGGGGAGCCAAAAACATTCAGTACTTC.

This chain uses TRBV12-3 or TRBV12-4 with TRBJ2-2; 9 nucleotides line up with TRBD1. The CDR3 length is 16 residues. With 5 bases clipped from V and 5 bases from J, the junction kept 9 bases outside the gene matches. The CDR3 reads CASSPTGGPGTGELFF. The CDR3 DNA follows: TGTGCCAGCAGTCCGACAGGGGGGCCGGGGACCGGGGAGCTGTTTTTT.

Many counts were recorded for this clonotype. V and J are TRBV29-1 and TRBJ2-3; 14 nucleotides line up with TRBD2. The CDR3 has 15 residues. Trimming at V came to 7 bases and at J to 5 bases, leaving 8 bases not matched to a gene. Germline V gives CDR1 SQVTM, CDR2 ANQGSEA. Written as DNA, the CDR3 is TGCAGCGCCGGGACTAGCGGGAGCAAAGGAGATACGCAGTATTTT. Translation: CSAGTSGSKGDTQYF.

The rearrangement links TRBV24-1 to TRBJ2-1; TRBD2 might be the D (6 bases). V shed 4 bases and J shed 0 bases, with 12 bases lying between them. CDR1 is KGHDR and CDR2 is SFDVKD in the germline V gene. The CDR3 runs to 16 residues. CDR3 amino acids: CATSDPRGSSYNEQFF. The CDR3 DNA is TGTGCCACCAGTGACCCTCGGGGGAGCTCCTACAATGAGCAGTTCTTC.

This clonotype occurred many times. The chain recombines TRBV7-2 with TRBJ1-3, with 8 bases fitting TRBD1. V dropped 3 bases and J dropped 3; count of bases not matched to a gene: 4. The CDR3 has 15 residues. The germline V gene encodes CDR1 SGHTA and CDR2 FQGNSA. The DNA for the CDR3 is TGTGCCAGCAGCTTCGACAGGGGTTTTGGAAACACCATATATTTT. Protein sequence: CASSFDRGFGNTIYF.